A single sample gave rise to the 31 T cell receptor beta chains below, sequenced in a study of T cells expressing NK-cell markers. Each CDR3 protein gets one entry in TCRdb, which reprocessed the 5' RACE reads and gives no DNA. The table lists about 380,000 distinct CDR3 sequences. The specimen was blood T cells: a sorted CD56 or NKG2C T cell subset, CD4+ or CD8+ T cells, or bulk PBMC T cells (not recorded which). These receptors came from a man aged 18-75 years in good health.

The chain employs TRBV6-5 and TRBJ2-3; TCRdb designates TRBD1, a call that cannot be tested without DNA. This CDR3 spans 15 amino acids. Germline-derived CDR1 and CDR2 are MNHEY and SVGAGI. CDR3 loop: CASSSRGRSTDTQYF.

This chain links TRBV18 with TRBJ2-7; the TRBD1 assignment by TCRdb is unverifiable without DNA. The CDR3 is 15 residues long. Per germline, CDR1 KGHSH and CDR2 LQKENI. The CDR3 loop is CASSPPAGPTYEQYF.

This chain uses TRBV5-1 with TRBJ2-6; as DNA is missing, the TRBD1 call by TCRdb cannot be tested. Germline V gives CDR1 SGHRS, CDR2 YFSETQ. There are 17 residues in the CDR3. The CDR3 is CASSFDRGTSGANVLTF. The full variable domain, in which reference TRBV5-1 and TRBJ2-6 provide the parts outside the CDR3, is KAGVTQTPRYLIKTRGQQVTLSCSPISGHRSVSWYQQTPGQGLQFLFEYFSETQRNKGNFPGRFSGRQFSNSRSEMNVSTLELGDSALYLCASSFDRGTSGANVLTFGAGSRLTVL.

The chain is built from TRBV29-1 and TRBJ2-1; TCRdb designates TRBD1, a call that cannot be tested without DNA. The CDR3 is 14 residues long. The V gene's germline CDR1 is SQVTM and CDR2 ANQGSEA. CDR3 sequence reads: CSVEEWGLGDEQFF.

V gene TRBV29-1 combines with J gene TRBJ2-5; TCRdb's D gene call, TRBD1, goes unchecked for lack of DNA. CDR1 is SQVTM and CDR2 is ANQGSEA in the germline V gene. This CDR3 is built from 12 residues. CDR3: CSGRGGWETQYF.

This sequence joins TRBV12-5 and TRBJ2-7; TCRdb selects TRBD2, and the lack of DNA leaves this call unchecked. The germline gives CDR1 LGHNT, CDR2 FRNRAP. The CDR3 contains 16 residues. CDR3 amino acids: CASGLPPGGPTYEQYF.

The J gene is TRBJ1-5, the V gene TRBV4-1. This CDR3 is 16 amino acids long. Germline values: CDR1 MGHRA, CDR2 YSYEKL. The CDR3 loop reads CASSQDPVDSNQPQHF.

The genes are TRBV5-4 and TRBJ2-3; TCRdb indicates TRBD2, and absent DNA this call remains unverified. The germline V gene has CDR1 SGHNT and CDR2 YYREEE (reference sequence). The CDR3 runs to 15 residues. CDR3 protein: CASSFLREGTDTQYF. The whole variable domain, filled in from reference TRBV5-4 and TRBJ2-3, reads ETGVTQSPTHLIKTRGQQVTLRCSSQSGHNTVSWYQQALGQGPQFIFQYYREEENGRGNFPPRFSGLQFPNYSSELNVNALELDDSALYLCASSFLREGTDTQYFGPGTRLTVL.

The CDR3 is CASSPDGGNQPQHF. The V call is TRBV5-5, the J call TRBJ1-5; TCRdb calls TRBD1, which cannot be checked without DNA. The CDR3 sequence is 14 residues long. Germline assignment: CDR1 SGHKS and CDR2 YYEKEE (reference sequence).

The CDR3 is CASSLGQGGNTEAFF. V is TRBV7-8 and J is TRBJ1-1; TCRdb selects TRBD1, and the lack of DNA leaves this call unchecked. The CDR3 runs to 15 residues. CDR1 and CDR2 (germline): SGHVS, FQNEAQ.

The chain couples TRBV6-1 to TRBJ2-2. Germline V gene lookup returns CDR1 MNHNS and CDR2 SASEGT. The CDR3 sequence is 14 residues long. The CDR3 here is CASSESPNTGELFF.

The chain carries TRBV9 and TRBJ2-1; TCRdb's D call of TRBD2 is untestable without DNA. This CDR3 spans 15 amino acids. Germline lookup yields CDR1 SGDLS and CDR2 YYNGEE. CDR3 sequence: CASSVSAGGPDEQFF.

The chain links TRBV12-3 or TRBV12-4 to TRBJ2-3. This CDR3 spans 13 amino acids. The CDR3 sequence is CASSQDSTDTQYF.

The chain has TRBV20-1 and TRBJ2-6; no DNA is available, so the TRBD1 call from TCRdb remains unchecked. In germline, CDR1 is DFQATT, CDR2 SNEGSKA (reference sequence). CDR3 length: 18 amino acids. CDR3 in amino acids: CSATHRDWLVSGANVLTF.

This chain links TRBV10-3 with TRBJ1-5; TCRdb's assignment of TRBD1 cannot be checked, as there is no DNA. Germline V gives CDR1 ENHRY, CDR2 SYGVKD. This CDR3 is built from 14 residues. CDR3: CAISDTGFNQPQHF.

This chain joins TRBV7-9 and TRBJ2-5. Germline CDR1 and CDR2: SEHNR and FQNEAQ (reference sequence). CDR3 length: 15 residues. The CDR3 sequence is CASSLWTGLLETQYF.

This chain connects TRBV9 to TRBJ2-6. The CDR3 contains 15 residues. Germline assignment: CDR1 SGDLS and CDR2 YYNGEE. The CDR3 loop is CASSVEGHGANVLTF.

The chain couples TRBV29-1 to TRBJ2-7; TCRdb gives TRBD1 as the D gene, but with no DNA this cannot be confirmed. The germline CDR1 and CDR2 sequences are SQVTM and ANQGSEA. The CDR3 length is 13 residues. The chain's CDR3 is CSVASTGRYEQYF.

This chain connects TRBV7-2 to TRBJ2-2. CDR1 SGHTA and CDR2 FQGNSA come from the germline V gene. The CDR3 consists of 15 residues. The CDR3 reads CASSLARVQSGELFF.

The chain recombines TRBV11-2 with TRBJ1-1. This CDR3 is 14 amino acids long. CDR1 SGHAT and CDR2 FQNNGV come from the germline V gene. The CDR3 sequence: CASSLGWTQTEAFF.

The chain uses TRBV6-5 and TRBJ2-2; without DNA, the TCRdb call of TRBD1 cannot be checked. This CDR3 region has 16 residues. Germline CDR1 is MNHEY and CDR2 is SVGAGI. This CDR3 is CASSYFGTGAHGELFF.

The J gene is TRBJ2-3, the V gene TRBV12-3 or TRBV12-4; TCRdb indicates TRBD1, and absent DNA this call remains unverified. This CDR3 region has 17 residues. The CDR3 sequence: CASSSPTGTGRSDTQYF.

The CDR3 reads CASRGPLNSPLHF. The V gene is TRBV7-9, the J gene TRBJ1-6. This CDR3 is 13 amino acids long. Germline loops: CDR1 SEHNR, CDR2 FQNEAQ (reference sequence).

The chain employs TRBV5-6 and TRBJ1-2. Germline assignment: CDR1 SGHDT and CDR2 YYEEEE. This CDR3 contains 14 residues. The CDR3 loop is CASSLGSANYGYTF.

This rearrangement joins TRBV14 to TRBJ2-3; TCRdb's assignment of TRBD2 cannot be checked, as there is no DNA. The CDR3 is 16 amino acids. Germline CDR1 and CDR2: SGHDN and FVKESK. CDR3 in amino acids: CASSHLGLAGGDTQYF.

This chain links TRBV6-1 with TRBJ2-1; the TCRdb call, TRBD1, lacks DNA for checking. The length of the CDR3 is 15 residues. The V gene's germline CDR1 is MNHNS and CDR2 SASEGT. The CDR3 protein is CASSLPFAGGNEQFF.

The chain employs TRBV6-1 and TRBJ2-7. Germline-derived CDR1 and CDR2 are MNHNS and SASEGT. The CDR3 is made up of 12 amino acids. CDR3 region: CASSGYSYEQYF.

The V and J genes are TRBV12-3 or TRBV12-4 and TRBJ2-1; the TCRdb call, TRBD1, lacks DNA for checking. The CDR3 runs 14 residues. The CDR3 is CASSLSGRDNEQFF.

The rearrangement joins TRBV10-3 to TRBJ1-2; the TCRdb call, TRBD1, lacks DNA for checking. This CDR3 is 16 amino acids long. Germline CDR1 ENHRY, CDR2 SYGVKD. CDR3 sequence: CAISESGNRQPYGYTF.

The chain has TRBV3-1 and TRBJ2-7; there is no DNA to check the TCRdb D call of TRBD1. The CDR3 extends over 15 amino acids. CDR1 LGHDT and CDR2 YNNKEL come from the germline V gene (reference sequence). This CDR3 is CASSPYGDRLDEQYF.

The chain is built from TRBV12-3 or TRBV12-4 and TRBJ2-1; TCRdb outputs TRBD2, but without DNA this stays unchecked. CDR3 size: 14 residues. Here the CDR3 reads CASKRGGSYNEQFF.